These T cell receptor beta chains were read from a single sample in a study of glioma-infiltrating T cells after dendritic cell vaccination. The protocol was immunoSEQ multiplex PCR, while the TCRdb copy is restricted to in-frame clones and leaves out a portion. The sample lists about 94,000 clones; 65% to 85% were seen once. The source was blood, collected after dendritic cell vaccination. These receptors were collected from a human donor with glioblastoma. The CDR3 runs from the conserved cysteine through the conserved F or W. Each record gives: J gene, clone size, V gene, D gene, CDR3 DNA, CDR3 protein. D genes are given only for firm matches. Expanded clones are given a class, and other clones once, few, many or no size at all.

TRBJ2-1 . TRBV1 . TGCACCAGCAGCCCTTTGCAACTAGTAAAGGATGAGCAGTTCTTC CTSSPLQLVKDEQFF
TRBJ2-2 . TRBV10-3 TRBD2 TGTGCCATCAGCGGACTAGCGGCTAACACCGGGGAGCTGTTTTTT CAISGLAANTGELFF
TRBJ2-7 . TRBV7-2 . TGTGCCAGCAGGCGGGACAGTACCTACGAGCAGTACTTC CASRRDSTYEQYF
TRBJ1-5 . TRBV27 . TGTGCCAGCAGTTTTCTCACAAGACTGGCACTCGGGCAGCCCCAGCATTTT CASSFLTRLALGQPQHF
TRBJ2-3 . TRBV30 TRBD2 TGTGCCTGGGGACTAGCGGGACCAGATACGCAGTATTTT CAWGLAGPDTQYF
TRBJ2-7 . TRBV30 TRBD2 TGTGCCTGTCTGGGGGGGGATCCCTCCTACGAGCAGTACTTC CACLGGDPSYEQYF
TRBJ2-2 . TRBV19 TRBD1 TGTGCCAGTGGACAGGGAGGCGGGGAGCTGTTTTTT CASGQGGGELFF
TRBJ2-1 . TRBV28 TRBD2 TGTGCCAGCAGTTTAAGTAAGCGGGGGCTTTACTACAATGAGCAGTTCTTC CASSLSKRGLYYNEQFF
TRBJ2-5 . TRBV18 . TGTGCCAGCACGCCTGCCGGACAAAGAAAAGAGACCCAGTACTTC CASTPAGQRKETQYF
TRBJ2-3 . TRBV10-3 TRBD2 TGTGCCCTCTCCGACCCGACTAGCAGCACAGATACGCAGTATTTT CALSDPTSSTDTQYF
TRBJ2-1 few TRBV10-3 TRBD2 TGTGCCATCAGTGGGGGGGGTAGCTCCTACAATGAGCAGTTCTTC CAISGGGSSYNEQFF
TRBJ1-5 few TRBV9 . TGTGCCAGCAGCGTCGGGGGAGGTTGGGATCAGCCCCAGCATTTT CASSVGGGWDQPQHF
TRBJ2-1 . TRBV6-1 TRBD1 TGTGCCAGCAGCCCCGCCGGGACAGGGTGGTCTGAGCAGTTCTTC CASSPAGTGWSEQFF
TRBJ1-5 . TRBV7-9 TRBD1 TGTGCCAGCAGCTTAGAACAGGGGGAAGATCAGCCCCAGCATTTT CASSLEQGEDQPQHF
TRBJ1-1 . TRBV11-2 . TGTGCCAGCATCCAAGAGGGGGGGACATTCACTGAAGCTTTCTTT CASIQEGGTFTEAFF
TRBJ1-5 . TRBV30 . TGTGCCTGGGGAGACGGTAGCAATCAGCCCCAGCATTTT CAWGDGSNQPQHF
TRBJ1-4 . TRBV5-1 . TGCGCCAGCAGCTTGGGAAGCAGGGTTGGGGAAAAACTGTTTTTT CASSLGSRVGEKLFF
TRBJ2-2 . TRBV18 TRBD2 TGTGCCAGCTCACCACTAGCGGGGGGCCGACAGAACACCGGGGAGCTGTTTTTT CASSPLAGGRQNTGELFF
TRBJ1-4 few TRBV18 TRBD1 TGTGCCAGCTCCCCCTCACAGGGGGTCGGGGAAAAACTGTTTTTT CASSPSQGVGEKLFF
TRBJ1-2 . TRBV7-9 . TGTGCCAGCAGTTCGCTTACTATCTCTAACTATGGCTACACCTTC CASSSLTISNYGYTF
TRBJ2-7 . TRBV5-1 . TGCGCCAGCAGCTTGGACGGAGTCTACGAGCAGTACTTC CASSLDGVYEQYF
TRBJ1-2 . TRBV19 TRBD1 TGTGCCAGTAGGGGGGACAGGGGCTGGGGCTACACCTTC CASRGDRGWGYTF
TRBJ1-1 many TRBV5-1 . TGCGCCAGCAGCTTCGGGGGTCTGCGCGGTGAAGCTTTCTTT CASSFGGLRGEAFF
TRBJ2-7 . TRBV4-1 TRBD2 TGCGCCAGCAGCCAGACTAGCGGAAGCTACGAGCAGTACTTC CASSQTSGSYEQYF
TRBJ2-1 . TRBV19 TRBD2 TGTGCCAGTAGTCGACAGCGGGGCCCTTACAATGAGCAGTTCTTC CASSRQRGPYNEQFF
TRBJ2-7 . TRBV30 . TGTGCCTGGAGTGTACGAGGGTTCGAGCAGTACTTC CAWSVRGFEQYF
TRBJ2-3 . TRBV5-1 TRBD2 TGCGCCAGCAGCAGACTAGCGGGATTGGGCACAGATACGCAGTATTTT CASSRLAGLGTDTQYF
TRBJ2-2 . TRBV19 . TGTGCCAGTAGTTCCAAGGTTTGGACTCCACGCACCGGGGAGCTGTTTTTT CASSSKVWTPRTGELFF
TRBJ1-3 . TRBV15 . TGTGCCACCAGCAGAGATCTGGTCGGCTCTGGAAACACCATATATTTT CATSRDLVGSGNTIYF
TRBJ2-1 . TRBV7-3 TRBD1 TGTGCCAGCAGCCCCCCCGGGACAGCCTACAATGAGCAGTTCTTC CASSPPGTAYNEQFF
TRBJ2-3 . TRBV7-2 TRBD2 TGTGCCAGCAGCCCTGGACTAGCCAGTAATACGCAGTATTTT CASSPGLASNTQYF
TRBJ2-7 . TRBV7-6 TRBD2 TGTGCCAGCAGCTTATTCTCGGGAGGGCCTAGCGAGCAGTACTTC CASSLFSGGPSEQYF
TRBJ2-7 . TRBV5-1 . TGCGCCAGCAACCTAGGGGGGGACCCCGTCGTAAACGAGCAGTACTTC CASNLGGDPVVNEQYF
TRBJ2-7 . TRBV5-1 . TGCGCCAGCAGCTTGTGGCAGGCAGGGGTTCGCTCCTACGAGCAGTACTTC CASSLWQAGVRSYEQYF